These T cell receptor beta chains were read from a single sample in a study of graft-versus-host responses after intestinal transplantation. The antigens for these receptors are not known. Generated by immunoSEQ multiplex PCR, the TCRdb table keeps only in-frame clones and is missing some. The table lists 89,000 or so clones, 82% of them singletons. The starting material was unstimulated CD4+ T cells sorted from spleen or lymph node cells, obtained before intestinal transplant. The receptors here all came from a human donor who received an intestinal transplant. Both conserved end residues are trimmed from each CDR3.

j_gene | v_gene | CDR3aa
TRBJ2-7 | TRBV2 | ASARDRGVYEQY
TRBJ2-3 | TRBV19 | ASRRTGGTDTQY
TRBJ2-7 | TRBV28 | ASSLAGRAYEQY
TRBJ2-3 | TRBV7-9 | ASSLLAGEGTQY
TRBJ1-4 | TRBV21-1 | ASSPHLRDRVNEKLF
TRBJ2-5 | TRBV5-1 | ASSQGPTGKQETQY
TRBJ1-1 | TRBV7-3 | ASSLQKNTEAF
TRBJ2-5 | TRBV12-5 | ASQRGGETQY
TRBJ1-1 | TRBV6-5 | ASSYRQGPAF
TRBJ1-6 | TRBV28 | ASSLSAGAWNSPLH
TRBJ1-4 | TRBV6-1 | ASSKDRADEKLF
TRBJ2-7 | TRBV10-3 | AIRATSGVVYEQY
TRBJ2-1 | TRBV5-1 | ASSLTSAYNEQF
TRBJ2-5 | TRBV28 | ASSFSGSWETQY
TRBJ1-2 | TRBV7-9 | ASSPRTGNYGYT
TRBJ2-1 | TRBV18 | ASSSSGSSYNEQF
TRBJ2-7 | TRBV29-1 | SVGQGGYEQY
TRBJ2-1 | TRBV29-1 | SARWREGEQF
TRBJ2-4 | TRBV19 | ASMRRGLAGPDIQY
TRBJ2-7 | TRBV6-1 | ASSDSGVQY
TRBJ2-2 | TRBV11-3 | ASSLTTVGELF
TRBJ1-2 | TRBV30 | ACTQGMGYGYT
TRBJ2-5 | TRBV28 | ASSSRAEGDQETQY
TRBJ1-1 | TRBV28 | ASSLGGMNTEAF
TRBJ2-5 | TRBV15 | ATSRDPAGEETQY
TRBJ1-5 | TRBV10-1 | ASRRSGGEGVGNQPQH
TRBJ1-5 | TRBV6-6 | ASGTGGGNQPQH
TRBJ1-2 | TRBV5-4 | ASSSTGEVYGYT
TRBJ2-3 | TRBV15 | ATSRGGPSTDTQY
TRBJ2-1 | TRBV29-1 | SVGQGYSEQF
TRBJ2-4 | TRBV5-4 | ASSVTSSGNIQY
TRBJ2-2 | TRBV29-1 | SVGTRGTGELF
TRBJ2-5 | TRBV10-3 | AISESRGKQETQY
TRBJ2-2 | TRBV18 | ASSQGKDTGELF
TRBJ2-3 | TRBV10-3 | AISGTTSGSTDTQY
TRBJ1-2 | TRBV28 | ASSLYSSGYT
TRBJ2-1 | TRBV6-1 | ASRQDIPNNEQF
TRBJ1-2 | TRBV10-3 | AISRDSYGYT
TRBJ2-7 | TRBV19 | ASSIASGSYEQY
TRBJ2-5 | TRBV28 | ASSLWRTSQETQY
TRBJ2-7 | TRBV19 | ASSPGQGTEQY
TRBJ1-1 | TRBV19 | ASSWQGDTEAF
TRBJ2-3 | TRBV5-1 | ASSTDRGGDTQY
TRBJ2-1 | TRBV10-3 | AITMGSNEQF
TRBJ1-1 | TRBV19 | ASSVKGDTEAF
TRBJ2-2 | TRBV15 | ATSRDPRVAGELF
TRBJ1-2 | TRBV4-1 | ASSTPGSRRGYT
TRBJ1-4 | TRBV28 | ASRPVGADATNEKLF
TRBJ2-1 | TRBV7-2 | ASSLSLQWREGFQF
TRBJ2-3 | TRBV28 | ASSLPGQKSTDTQY
TRBJ2-7 | TRBV5-4 | ASSSGLLQEQY
TRBJ2-3 | TRBV11-3 | ASSFGLLPDTQY
TRBJ1-2 | TRBV4-1 | ASSQVRGYGYT